These T cell receptor beta chains were read from a single sample in a study of T cell responses to AZD1222 COVID-19 vaccine. Clones were sequenced by immunoSEQ multiplex PCR, and TCRdb holds only the in-frame ones, with some missing. The sample has about 190,000 clones; more than 75% are singletons. Source: peripheral blood, taken on day 0 of AZD1222 vaccination. These receptor sequences come from an adult in good health. The CDR3 runs from the conserved cysteine through the conserved F or W. The D gene is left open where the match is weak. Some rows mark clone size as missing; the rest say once, few, many or name a class of expanded clone.

clone size	V gene	D gene	J gene	CDR3 protein	CDR3 DNA
-	TRBV5-1	-	TRBJ2-7	CASRTGLSPLRGEQYF	TGCGCCAGCAGAACGGGACTCTCCCCCCTAAGAGGCGAGCAGTACTTC
once	TRBV4-1	-	TRBJ2-2	CASSQGEGRVSTGELFF	TGCGCCAGCAGCCAGGGTGAGGGCAGGGTTAGCACCGGGGAGCTGTTTTTT
-	TRBV4-3	-	TRBJ2-7	CASSPGTEAYEQYF	TGCGCCAGCAGCCCGGGGACGGAAGCCTACGAGCAGTACTTC
-	TRBV21-1	-	TRBJ2-2	CASSEEAGELFF	TGTGCCAGCAGCGAAGAAGCCGGAGAGCTGTTTTTT
-	TRBV27	TRBD1	TRBJ1-2	CASSFVGQGADYGYTF	TGTGCCAGCAGTTTCGTCGGACAGGGGGCGGACTATGGCTACACCTTC
-	TRBV6-6	-	TRBJ1-1	CASSPDAGAFF	TGTGCCAGCAGTCCAGACGCGGGAGCTTTCTTT
-	TRBV24-1	-	TRBJ2-2	CATSETGTGELFF	TGTGCCACCAGTGAGACCGGGACCGGGGAGCTGTTTTTT
-	TRBV28	-	TRBJ1-1	CASTGARTEAFF	TGTGCCAGCACGGGCGCGAGGACTGAAGCTTTCTTT
once	TRBV28	TRBD1	TRBJ1-2	CAIYPQTGGVYGYTF	TGTGCCATTTACCCGCAGACAGGGGGCGTCTATGGCTACACCTTC
-	TRBV5-1	-	TRBJ1-3	CASSSQGQGRDTIYF	TGCGCCAGCAGCTCCCAGGGCCAGGGACGAGACACCATATATTTT
-	TRBV7-3	TRBD1	TRBJ1-1	CASSLTGGDTEAFF	TGTGCCAGCTCACTAACAGGGGGAGACACTGAAGCTTTCTTT
-	TRBV5-6	TRBD2	TRBJ2-7	CASNLAGSYEQYF	TGTGCCAGCAATCTAGCGGGCTCCTACGAGCAGTACTTC
few	TRBV18	-	TRBJ2-7	CASSPVGQDLEQYF	TGTGCCAGCTCACCAGTGGGACAAGATTTGGAGCAGTACTTC
-	TRBV4-2	TRBD1	TRBJ1-5	CASSLGQGDTPADQPQHF	TGTGCCAGCAGCCTAGGACAGGGTGACACGCCAGCGGATCAGCCCCAGCATTTT